This T cell receptor beta chain was recovered during a study of cytomegalovirus exposure and HLA in healthy donors. Notes on the study in general: It was only CMV serostatus that was available as immune exposure information. It was reported that TCR beta sequences correctly inferred the HLA-A and HLA-B alleles for most subjects. It was approximately 150 TCR beta chains that were listed as cytomegalovirus-associated.

PCR primers comprised 60 Vbeta and 13 Jbeta primers. Some clones are missing from TCRdb's copy, which holds only in-frame ones; the method was immunoSEQ multiplex PCR. Among 150,000 to 200,000 clones listed, about 83% were seen once. Trimming removed 8 bases from V and 0 bases from J; junction bases left unmatched: 6. Germline lookup yields CDR1 SNHLY and CDR2 FYNNEI. This CDR3 has 16 residues. Regarding this clone: Its specificity is unknown.

J is TRBJ2-4 and V is TRBV2, with 11 nucleotides matching TRBD2. The sequenced material came from PBMCs. This receptor was taken from a man aged 35 to 55 in good health and CMV-seropositive. CDR3 sequence (DNA): TGTGCCAGCCGGACTAGCGGGTACGGAGCCAAAAACATTCAGTACTTC. The encoded protein is CASRTSGYGAKNIQYF.